Listed here are 5 T cell receptor beta chains from one sample, sequenced in a study of blood T cell repertoires in COVID-19. Produced via immunoSEQ multiplex PCR; TCRdb's table is partial and in-frame only. The sample consists of approximately 200,000 clones, approximately 83% of them appearing once. Sequenced sample: peripheral blood. The receptors shown here come from an older woman with acute or convalescent COVID-19.

Note on this clone: Distinct nucleotide sequences in the sample also encode this CDR3. V gene TRBV5-1 combines with J gene TRBJ2-7; TRBD1 might be the D (5 bases). V was clipped by 5 bases and J by 0 bases, with 12 bases between them. CDR1 is SGHRS and CDR2 is YFSETQ in the germline V gene. This CDR3 spans 14 amino acids. This chain's CDR3 is CASSLAGSSYEQYF. CDR3 sequence (DNA): TGCGCCAGCAGTTTAGCAGGGTCCTCCTACGAGCAGTACTTC. Full variable domain (rest looked up from reference TRBV5-1 and TRBJ2-7): KAGVTQTPRYLIKTRGQQVTLSCSPISGHRSVSWYQQTPGQGLQFLFEYFSETQRNKGNFPGRFSGRQFSNSRSEMNVSTLELGDSALYLCASSLAGSSYEQYFGPGTRLTVT.

This clone was seen more than once but under ten times. The chain carries TRBV4-3 and TRBJ1-2; 7 bases align to TRBD1. The CDR3 is made up of 16 amino acids. After removal of 0 bases from V and 4 bases from J, the junction contained 8 bases not matched to a gene. Per germline, CDR1 LGHNA and CDR2 YSLEER. The CDR3 nucleotides read TGCGCCAGCAGCCAAGAACCCAAGACAGGGCCCTATGGCTACACCTTC. Translation: CASSQEPKTGPYGYTF.

This clone is a singleton in its sample. V usage is TRBV13 and J usage is TRBJ2-2; possible D gene TRBD1, 6 bases. The V gene's germline CDR1 is PRHDT and CDR2 FYEKMQ (reference sequence). The CDR3 runs to 12 residues. Trimming pared 5 bases from V and 7 bases from J, leaving 8 bases between. In DNA form, the CDR3 reads TGTGCCAGCAGCCCCAGGGGCGGGGAGCTGTTTTTT. Its protein product is CASSPRGGELFF.

J is TRBJ1-2 and V is TRBV19; D remains unclear. This CDR3 has 15 residues. V gave up 3 bases and J gave up 2 bases, with 13 bases separating them. Per the germline V gene, CDR1 is LNHDA and CDR2 is SQIVND (reference sequence). In DNA, the CDR3 is TGTGCCAGTAGTATGTTGTCGACGGAGAACTATGGCTACACCTTC. This gives the protein CASSMLSTENYGYTF.

The chain carries TRBV7-6 and TRBJ2-1; 8 bases fit TRBD2. The CDR3 covers 17 residues. Germline lookup yields CDR1 SGHVS and CDR2 FNYEAQ. Trimming took 2 bases from V and 2 from J; bases not matched to a gene: 8. CDR3 in amino acids: CASSLRPAGGTYNEQFF. The DNA for the CDR3 is TGTGCCAGCAGCTTAAGACCGGCGGGGGGAACCTACAATGAGCAGTTCTTC.